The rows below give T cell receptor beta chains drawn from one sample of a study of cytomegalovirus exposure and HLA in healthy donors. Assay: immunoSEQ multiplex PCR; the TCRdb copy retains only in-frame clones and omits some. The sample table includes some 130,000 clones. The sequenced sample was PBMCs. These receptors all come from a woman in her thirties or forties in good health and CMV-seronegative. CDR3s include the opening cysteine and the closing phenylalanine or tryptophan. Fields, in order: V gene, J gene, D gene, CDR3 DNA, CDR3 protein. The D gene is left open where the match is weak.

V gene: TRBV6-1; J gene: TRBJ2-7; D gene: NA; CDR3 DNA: TGTGCCAGCCCCCCCCTCGGGGGGCCCTACGAGCAGTACTTC; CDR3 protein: CASPPLGGPYEQYF
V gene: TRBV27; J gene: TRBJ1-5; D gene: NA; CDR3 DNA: TGTGCCAGCAAAAAGGGGGATACTCGTAGCAATCAGCCCCAGCATTTT; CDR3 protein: CASKKGDTRSNQPQHF
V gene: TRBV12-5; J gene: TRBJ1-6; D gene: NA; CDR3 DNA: TGTGCTAGTGGTCCCGGGGAGGGTCCCTCCTTTAGGCTAAGTAATTCACCCCTCCACTTT; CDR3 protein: CASGPGEGPSFRLSNSPLHF
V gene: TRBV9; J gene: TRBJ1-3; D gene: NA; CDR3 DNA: TGTGCCAGCAGCGTTAAGGGGGACTCTGGAAACACCATATATTTT; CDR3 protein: CASSVKGDSGNTIYF
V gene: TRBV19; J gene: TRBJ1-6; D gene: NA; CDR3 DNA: TGTGCCAGTAGTATAGGGGCAGACAATTCACCCCTCCACTTT; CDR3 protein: CASSIGADNSPLHF
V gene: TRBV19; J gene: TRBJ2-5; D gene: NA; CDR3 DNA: TGTGCCAGTAGTATTTCCTTTCAAGAGACCCAGTACTTC; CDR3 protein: CASSISFQETQYF
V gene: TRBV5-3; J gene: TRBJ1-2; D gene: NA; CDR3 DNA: TGTGCCAGAAGGGCCGCCCAGAGGGCCCACTATGGCTACACCTTC; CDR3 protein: CARRAAQRAHYGYTF
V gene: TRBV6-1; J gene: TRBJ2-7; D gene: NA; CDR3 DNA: TGTGCCAGCAGAGTCCGGGACACCTTCTCCTACGAGCAGTACTTC; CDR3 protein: CASRVRDTFSYEQYF
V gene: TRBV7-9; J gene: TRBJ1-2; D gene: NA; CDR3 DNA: TGTGCCAGCAGCCTCACACATGGGGGGGGAGCCAACTATGGCTACACCTTC; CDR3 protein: CASSLTHGGGANYGYTF
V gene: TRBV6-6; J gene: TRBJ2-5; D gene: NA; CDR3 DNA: TGTGCCAGCAGTTACTGGGGGGATCGGGAGACCCAGTACTTC; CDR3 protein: CASSYWGDRETQYF
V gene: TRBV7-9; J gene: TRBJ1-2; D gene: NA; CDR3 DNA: TGTGCCAGCAGCTACAGGGCAGGAGACTATGGCTACACCTTC; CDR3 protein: CASSYRAGDYGYTF
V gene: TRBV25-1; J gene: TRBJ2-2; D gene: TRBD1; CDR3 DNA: TGTGCCAGCAGTGCGACAGGGGGGGGTACCGGGGAGCTGTTTTTT; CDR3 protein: CASSATGGGTGELFF
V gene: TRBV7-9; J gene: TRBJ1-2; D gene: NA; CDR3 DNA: TGTGCCAGCAGCTTTGGAGGAGGGCCGACCTATGGCTACACCTTC; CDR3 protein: CASSFGGGPTYGYTF
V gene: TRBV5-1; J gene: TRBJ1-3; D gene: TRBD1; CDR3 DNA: TGCGCCAGCATGGGACAGGGGGCCGGGGGAAACACCATATATTTT; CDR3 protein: CASMGQGAGGNTIYF
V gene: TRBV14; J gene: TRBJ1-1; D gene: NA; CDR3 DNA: TGTGCCAGCAGCCAAGTTGCAGACTGGAACACTGAAGCTTTCTTT; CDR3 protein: CASSQVADWNTEAFF
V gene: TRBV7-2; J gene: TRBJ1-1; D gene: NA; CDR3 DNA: TGTGCCAGCAGCTTAGGGCGGACTGAAGCTTTCTTT; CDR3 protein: CASSLGRTEAFF
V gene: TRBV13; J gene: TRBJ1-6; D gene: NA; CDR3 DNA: TGTGCCAGCAGCCCCTCGACAGGTTCAGGTTCACCCCTCCACTTT; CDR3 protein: CASSPSTGSGSPLHF
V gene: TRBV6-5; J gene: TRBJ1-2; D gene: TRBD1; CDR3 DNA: TGTGCCAGCAGGGGACAGGGATCTGGCTACACCTTC; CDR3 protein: CASRGQGSGYTF
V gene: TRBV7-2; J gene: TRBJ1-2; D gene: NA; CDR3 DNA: TGTGCCAGCAGCTCACAGGTGCCCTATGGCTACACCTTC; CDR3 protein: CASSSQVPYGYTF
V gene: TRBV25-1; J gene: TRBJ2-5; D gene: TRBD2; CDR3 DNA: TGTGCCAGCAGTGAACGGGCGGGAGAAGAGACCCAGTACTTC; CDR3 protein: CASSERAGEETQYF
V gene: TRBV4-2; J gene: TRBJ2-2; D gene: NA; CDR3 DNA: TGTGCCAGCAGCCAAGTAGAGGAGTTCTCCGGGGAGCTGTTTTTT; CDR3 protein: CASSQVEEFSGELFF
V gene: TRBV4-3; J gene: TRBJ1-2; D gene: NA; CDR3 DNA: TGCGCCAGCAGCCAAGAGAGCCCGACGGGAGGCTACACCTTC; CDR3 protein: CASSQESPTGGYTF
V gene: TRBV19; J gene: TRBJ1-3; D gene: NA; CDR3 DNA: TGTGCCAGTAGTACCTCCTACAGCTCTGGAAACACCATATATTTT; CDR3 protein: CASSTSYSSGNTIYF
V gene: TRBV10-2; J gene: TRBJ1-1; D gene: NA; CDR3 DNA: TGCGCCAGCAGTGAGTCGACATACACTGAAGCTTTCTTT; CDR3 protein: CASSESTYTEAFF
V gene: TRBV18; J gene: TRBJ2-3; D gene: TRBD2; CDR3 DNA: TGTGCCAGCTCACCTCCATTAGCGGGGGAAGATACGCAGTATTTT; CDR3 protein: CASSPPLAGEDTQYF
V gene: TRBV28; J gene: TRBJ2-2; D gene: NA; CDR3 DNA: TGTGCCAGCAGTTTATTCCTCCAGGGACACAAGAACACCGGGGAGCTGTTTTTT; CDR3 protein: CASSLFLQGHKNTGELFF
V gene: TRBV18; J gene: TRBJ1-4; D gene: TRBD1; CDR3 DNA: TGTGCCAGCTCCGTGGGACAGACTAATGAAAAACTGTTTTTT; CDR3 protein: CASSVGQTNEKLFF
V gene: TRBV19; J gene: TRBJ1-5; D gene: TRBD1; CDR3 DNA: TGTGCCGGGGGACAGGGGGCTGATCAGCCCCAGCATTTT; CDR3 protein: CAGGQGADQPQHF
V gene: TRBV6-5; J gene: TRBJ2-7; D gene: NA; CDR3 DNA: TGTGCCAGCAGTTACGTTCAATCCTACGAGCAGTACTTC; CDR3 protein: CASSYVQSYEQYF
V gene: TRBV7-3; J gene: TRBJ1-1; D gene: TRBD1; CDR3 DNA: TGTGCCAGCAGCTCACGACAGGGGACTGAAGCTTTCTTT; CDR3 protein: CASSSRQGTEAFF
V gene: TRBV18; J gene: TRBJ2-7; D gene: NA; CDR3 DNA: TGTGCCAGCTCGCCCCGGGGCCCGGGATGGACAGATTACTACGAGCAGTACTTC; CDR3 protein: CASSPRGPGWTDYYEQYF
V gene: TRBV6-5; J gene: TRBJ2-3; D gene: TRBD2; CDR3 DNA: TGTGCCAGCAGCTCTACTAGCGGTTACACAGATACGCAGTATTTT; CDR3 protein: CASSSTSGYTDTQYF
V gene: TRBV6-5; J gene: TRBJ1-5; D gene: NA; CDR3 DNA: TGTGCCAGCAGTTACTCGGCGGAACGTAGCAATCAGCCCCAGCATTTT; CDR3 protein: CASSYSAERSNQPQHF
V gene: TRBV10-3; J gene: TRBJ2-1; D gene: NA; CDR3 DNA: TGTGCCATCAGTGCACAAAATGAGCAGTTCTTC; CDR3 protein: CAISAQNEQFF
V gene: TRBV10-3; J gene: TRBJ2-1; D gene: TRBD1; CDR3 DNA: TGTGCCATCAGTGTGATCCCGGGACAGGGGGCTGATGAGCAGTTCTTC; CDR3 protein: CAISVIPGQGADEQFF
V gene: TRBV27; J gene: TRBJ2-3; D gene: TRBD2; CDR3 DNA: TGTGCCAGCAGTCTCCGGACTAGCGGGGGCCTCCAAGATACGCAGTATTTT; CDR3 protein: CASSLRTSGGLQDTQYF
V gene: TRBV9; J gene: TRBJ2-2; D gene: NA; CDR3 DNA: TGTGCCAGCAGGCCACAGATCACCGGGGAGCTGTTTTTT; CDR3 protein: CASRPQITGELFF
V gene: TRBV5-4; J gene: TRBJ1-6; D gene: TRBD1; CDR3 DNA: TGTGCCAGCAGCCCAGGGGGGACTTCCTATAATTCACCCCTCCACTTT; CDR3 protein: CASSPGGTSYNSPLHF
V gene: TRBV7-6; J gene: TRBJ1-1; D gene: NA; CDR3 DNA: TGTGCCAGCACCCGGGGGGGCTCAGAAGCTTTCTTT; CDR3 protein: CASTRGGSEAFF
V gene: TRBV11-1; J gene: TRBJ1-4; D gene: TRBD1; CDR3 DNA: TGTGCCAGCAGAACTGACAGGGGCAAGGAAAAACTGTTTTTT; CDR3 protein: CASRTDRGKEKLFF
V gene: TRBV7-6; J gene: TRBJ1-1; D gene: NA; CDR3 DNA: TGTGCCAGCAGCTTAGCGGGGGGTGAAGCTTTCTTT; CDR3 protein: CASSLAGGEAFF
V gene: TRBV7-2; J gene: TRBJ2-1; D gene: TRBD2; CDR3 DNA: TGTGCCAGCAGCTTGGGACTAGTTTACAATGAGCAGTTCTTC; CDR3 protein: CASSLGLVYNEQFF
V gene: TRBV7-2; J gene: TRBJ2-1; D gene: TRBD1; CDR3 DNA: TGTGCCAGCAGCGATACAGGGGGGAGAGGGTTCTTC; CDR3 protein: CASSDTGGRGFF
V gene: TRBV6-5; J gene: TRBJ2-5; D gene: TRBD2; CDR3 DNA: TGTGCCAGCTCAGCGGGGGGGCGGGTAGAGACCCAGTACTTC; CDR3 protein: CASSAGGRVETQYF
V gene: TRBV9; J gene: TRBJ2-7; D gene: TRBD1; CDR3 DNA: TGTGCCAGCAGCGTAGCCGACAGGGGAAACTACGAGCAGTACTTC; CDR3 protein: CASSVADRGNYEQYF
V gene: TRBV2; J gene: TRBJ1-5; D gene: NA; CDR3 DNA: TGTGCCAGCAGTGATGGCGGTATTAGCAATCAGCCCCAGCATTTT; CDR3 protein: CASSDGGISNQPQHF
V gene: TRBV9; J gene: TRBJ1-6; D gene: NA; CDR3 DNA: TGTGCCAGCAGCGTAGCAGGAAACCTTAATTCACCCCTCCACTTT; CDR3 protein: CASSVAGNLNSPLHF
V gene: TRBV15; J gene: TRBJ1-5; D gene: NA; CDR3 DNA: TGTGCCACCAGCAGACCCCCCGGAGACGTAGGATATCAGCCCCAGCATTTT; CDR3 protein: CATSRPPGDVGYQPQHF
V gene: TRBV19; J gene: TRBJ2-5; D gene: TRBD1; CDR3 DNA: TGTGCCAGTAGTCCTGTGGACAGGGGCTTTGAGACCCAGTACTTC; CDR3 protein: CASSPVDRGFETQYF
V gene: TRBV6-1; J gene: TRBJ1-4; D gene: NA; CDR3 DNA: TGTGCCAGCAGTGAATGGACAGTTTATACTAATGAAAAACTGTTTTTT; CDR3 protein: CASSEWTVYTNEKLFF
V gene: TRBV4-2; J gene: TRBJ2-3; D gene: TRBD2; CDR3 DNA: TGTGCCAGCAGCCAAGGGGGTCAAGCGGGGCTTTGGGATACGCAGTATTTT; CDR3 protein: CASSQGGQAGLWDTQYF
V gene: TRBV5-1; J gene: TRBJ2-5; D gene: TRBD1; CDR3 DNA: TGCGCCAGCAGCTTGGCCCTGACAGGGGGGAAAGAGACCCAGTACTTC; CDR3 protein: CASSLALTGGKETQYF
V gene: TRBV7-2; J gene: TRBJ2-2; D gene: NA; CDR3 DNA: TGTGCCAGCAGCCCGCTGGGACTTTCGAACACCGGGGAGCTGTTTTTT; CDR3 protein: CASSPLGLSNTGELFF
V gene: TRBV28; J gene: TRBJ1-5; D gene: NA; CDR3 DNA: TGTGCCAGCAGGGACTATAGCAATCAGCCCCAGCATTTT; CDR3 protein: CASRDYSNQPQHF
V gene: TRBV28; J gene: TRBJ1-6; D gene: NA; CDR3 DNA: TGTGCCAGCAGATCCCCAAGGGGGTATTCACCCCTCCACTTT; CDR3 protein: CASRSPRGYSPLHF